A selection of T cell receptor beta chains follows, all from one sample in a study of shared clonotypes between healthy human individuals. Method: immunoSEQ multiplex PCR; TCRdb's copy keeps in-frame clones and lacks some. The sample lists roughly 380,000 clones; about 96% were seen once. Sequencing was performed on memory CD8+ T cells sorted from blood. The receptors come from a man younger than 40 in good health. Each CDR3 is given with its conserved first and last residue. The order of the fields is clone size, J gene, V gene, D gene, CDR3 DNA, CDR3 protein. The D gene is left open where the match is weak. Some rows mark clone size as missing; the rest say once, few, many or name a class of expanded clone.

>.|TRBJ1-5|TRBV7-2|TRBD1
TGTGCCAGCAGCCCAAACAGGGGAAATCAGCCCCAGCATTTT
CASSPNRGNQPQHF
>.|TRBJ2-1|TRBV7-8|.
TGTGCCAGCAGCCGACTAGTTCCGACCTACAATGAGCAGTTCTTC
CASSRLVPTYNEQFF
>.|TRBJ1-2|TRBV7-2|.
TGTGCCAGCAGCTTTCGGGGGGTGGCTAACTATGGCTACACCTTC
CASSFRGVANYGYTF
>.|TRBJ2-1|TRBV2|.
TGTGCCAGCAGTGAAAACGGGAGACACAATGAGCAGTTCTTC
CASSENGRHNEQFF
>.|TRBJ2-3|TRBV28|TRBD2
TGTGCCAGCAGTTTACGAGGACTAGGCACAGATACGCAGTATTTT
CASSLRGLGTDTQYF
>.|TRBJ2-3|TRBV2|TRBD1
TGTGCCAGCACCCAGGGGGGCACAGATACGCAGTATTTT
CASTQGGTDTQYF
>.|TRBJ2-7|TRBV11-2|TRBD2
TGTGCCAGCAGCTTAGCAGCGGGGGAGATCTACGAGCAGTACTTC
CASSLAAGEIYEQYF
>.|TRBJ2-1|TRBV10-1|TRBD2
TGCGCCAGAGTAGCGGGACGGGCCTACAATGAGCAGTTCTTC
CARVAGRAYNEQFF
>.|TRBJ2-1|TRBV10-3|.
TGTGCCATCAGTGAGTTGACTGCAAGCTCCTACAATGAGCAGTTCTTC
CAISELTASSYNEQFF
>.|TRBJ2-7|TRBV28|TRBD2
TGTGCCACTACCTTAGCGGGAGTAATCTCCTACGAGCAGTACTTC
CATTLAGVISYEQYF
>.|TRBJ2-3|TRBV7-8|.
TGTGCCAGCAGCTTTGGTAGCACAGATACGCAGTATTTT
CASSFGSTDTQYF
>.|TRBJ2-3|TRBV4-2|.
TGTGCCAGCAGCCAAGAACAAGGCACAGATACGCAGTATTTT
CASSQEQGTDTQYF
>.|TRBJ2-5|TRBV2|.
TGTGCCAGCAGTGCTTCCGGTGTAACCCAAGAGACCCAGTACTTC
CASSASGVTQETQYF
>.|TRBJ1-3|TRBV18|TRBD1
TGTGCCAGCTCACCAATGGGACAGGGAACTTCGGCGGGAAACGCCATATATTTT
CASSPMGQGTSAGNAIYF
>.|TRBJ1-1|TRBV7-9|TRBD1
TGTGCCAGCAGCTTAGGGACAGGGGTGAACACTGAAGCTTTCTTT
CASSLGTGVNTEAFF
>.|TRBJ2-7|TRBV4-2|.
TGTGCCAGCAGCCAGGGCGGGGAGGTCCAGACAGTCTCCTACGAGCAGTACTTC
CASSQGGEVQTVSYEQYF
>.|TRBJ2-7|TRBV27|.
TGTGCCAGCAGTCCCGAAAGCCGGGGCTACGAGCAGTACTTC
CASSPESRGYEQYF
>.|TRBJ2-7|TRBV4-1|.
TGCGCCAGCAGCCACGGGAGAAACTACGAGCAGTACTTC
CASSHGRNYEQYF
>.|TRBJ1-2|TRBV29-1|.
TGCAGCGTTGAAGCTTGGGTGACAAGACAGGAATATGGCTACACCTTC
CSVEAWVTRQEYGYTF
>.|TRBJ2-7|TRBV6-1|.
TGTGCCAGCAGTGAAGCTTACGAGCAGTACTTC
CASSEAYEQYF
>.|TRBJ2-3|TRBV5-4|.
TGTGCCAGCAACAAGGGGGTCACAGGGCCAGATACGCAGTATTTT
CASNKGVTGPDTQYF
>.|TRBJ1-4|TRBV19|.
TGTGCCACCCGGTGGCAGGAGGGCGAAAAACTGTTTTTT
CATRWQEGEKLFF
>once|TRBJ2-5|TRBV7-2|.
TGTGCCAGCAGCCCACGCGGGGCACAAGAGACCCAGTACTTC
CASSPRGAQETQYF
>.|TRBJ2-5|TRBV29-1|.
TGCAGCGTTAGGTCGGATCTGGGAGAGACCCAGTACTTC
CSVRSDLGETQYF
>.|TRBJ2-3|TRBV4-1|TRBD2
TGCGCCAGCAGCCAAAAAATGAGCGGGGGACTAGCGGGAGGACTCACAGATACGCAGTATTTT
CASSQKMSGGLAGGLTDTQYF
>.|TRBJ2-3|TRBV7-9|TRBD2
TGTGCCAGCACCTTAGCGGGAGTAGGAGATACGCAGTATTTT
CASTLAGVGDTQYF
>.|TRBJ1-3|TRBV5-6|TRBD1
TGTGCCAGCAGCTGGGCGGGACAGGGGGCCGACACCATATATTTT
CASSWAGQGADTIYF
>.|TRBJ2-7|TRBV7-8|.
TGTGCCAGCAGCTTAGTGGCGGGCGACTCCTACGAGCAGTACTTC
CASSLVAGDSYEQYF
>.|TRBJ2-3|TRBV18|.
TGTGCCAGCTCACCATCGCGGGAATTAGATACGCAGTATTTT
CASSPSRELDTQYF
>.|TRBJ1-3|TRBV5-4|.
TGTGCCAGCAGTCCGGGGGGGTCTGCATTCGGAAACACCATATATTTT
CASSPGGSAFGNTIYF
>.|TRBJ1-2|TRBV28|TRBD1
TGTGCCAGCAGACCCGGACAGGGCGGGAGCTATGGCTACACCTTC
CASRPGQGGSYGYTF
>once|TRBJ2-7|TRBV19|TRBD2
TGTGCCAGTAGTTGGGCGGGAGCCTACGAGCAGTACTTC
CASSWAGAYEQYF
>.|TRBJ1-4|TRBV30|.
TGTGCCTGGAGATACAGGAATGAAAAACTGTTTTTT
CAWRYRNEKLFF
>.|TRBJ2-1|TRBV10-1|.
TGCGCCAGCAGTGAGGCGGGGACGGGTGAGCAGTTCTTC
CASSEAGTGEQFF
>.|TRBJ2-7|TRBV7-6|TRBD2
TGTGCCAGCAGCCCGACTAGCGGGGTGACCTACGAGCAGTACTTC
CASSPTSGVTYEQYF
>once|TRBJ1-5|TRBV10-3|.
TGTGCCATCAGTGGGGGGGCTGGGGAGGGCAATCAGCCCCAGCATTTT
CAISGGAGEGNQPQHF
>.|TRBJ2-3|TRBV30|.
TGTGCCTGGAGTGTCGCGCAAGATACGCAGTATTTT
CAWSVAQDTQYF
>.|TRBJ1-4|TRBV27|.
TGTGCCAGCAGTTTAATTCAGGGAAGGGAAAAACTGTTTTTT
CASSLIQGREKLFF
>.|TRBJ2-7|TRBV12-5|.
TGTGCTAGTGGTTTCCCTTTAGCGCAGTACTTC
CASGFPLAQYF
>.|TRBJ2-5|TRBV29-1|TRBD1
TGCAGCGTTGGCAGGCAGGGGACGGGACAGGGAGGAGAGACCCAGTACTTC
CSVGRQGTGQGGETQYF
>.|TRBJ2-1|TRBV28|.
TGTGCCAGCAGTTTAAAGACCTCGGAGCAGTTCTTC
CASSLKTSEQFF
>.|TRBJ2-7|TRBV5-4|TRBD2
TGTGCCAGCAGCTCTCCCCAGCGGGAGGGCGCCTACGAGCAGTACTTC
CASSSPQREGAYEQYF
>.|TRBJ2-2|TRBV27|.
TGTGCCAGCAGTTCCAGGGTCCGGATAGCCGGAGTCGGCACCGGGGAGCTGTTTTTT
CASSSRVRIAGVGTGELFF
>.|TRBJ1-2|TRBV7-2|.
TGTGCCAGCAGCTCAGTCAAAAGCGGACCTGTCTGGGGCTACACCTTC
CASSSVKSGPVWGYTF
>.|TRBJ2-3|TRBV4-1|.
TGCGCCAGCAGCCAACAGGGCACAGATACGCAGTATTTT
CASSQQGTDTQYF
>.|TRBJ2-3|TRBV27|.
TGTGCCAGCAGTAATAGGGGCCGGGATACGCAGTATTTT
CASSNRGRDTQYF
>.|TRBJ2-1|TRBV10-1|TRBD2
TGCGCCAGCAGTGAACCTAGCGGATCTTCCTTCAATGAGCAGTTCTTC
CASSEPSGSSFNEQFF
>.|TRBJ2-7|TRBV28|TRBD1
TGTGCCAGCAGTTTACGCCGGACAGGGTGGTACGAGCAGTACTTC
CASSLRRTGWYEQYF
>.|TRBJ1-2|TRBV18|TRBD1
TGTGCCAGCTCACCGACACAAATCCTACGGACAGGGGGAGGTGGCTACACCTTC
CASSPTQILRTGGGGYTF
>.|TRBJ2-3|TRBV11-3|.
TGTGCCAGCAGCCTCAGCTCTAGCACAGATACGCAGTATTTT
CASSLSSSTDTQYF
>.|TRBJ2-1|TRBV4-1|.
TGCGCCAGCAGCCAAGCAGGGGCTGACAATGAGCAGTTCTTC
CASSQAGADNEQFF
>.|TRBJ1-2|TRBV5-4|TRBD1
TGTGCCAGCAGCTTGTCTTGGCAGGGACAGGGCTATGGCTACACCTTC
CASSLSWQGQGYGYTF
>.|TRBJ2-3|TRBV6-4|.
TGTGCCAGCATCCAACTGGGCTCCACAGATACGCAGTATTTT
CASIQLGSTDTQYF
>.|TRBJ2-7|TRBV6-5|.
TGTGCCAGCAGTTACTCGACCAAAGGGACCTACGAGCAGTACTTC
CASSYSTKGTYEQYF
>.|TRBJ2-7|TRBV6-1|.
TGTGCCAGCAGTGACTCCCCCTCCACCTGGAGCGAGCAGTACTTC
CASSDSPSTWSEQYF
>.|TRBJ1-1|TRBV5-1|.
TGCGCCAGCAGCTTGGGACAGGTTCCTGAAGCTTTCTTT
CASSLGQVPEAFF
>once|TRBJ2-7|TRBV28|TRBD1
TGTGCCAGCATTCCCGGGACAGGTACCTACGAGCAGTACTTC
CASIPGTGTYEQYF
>.|TRBJ1-2|TRBV6-5|TRBD1
TGTGCCAGCAAGCTCAGGGGGCTGTACGGTGGCTACACCTTC
CASKLRGLYGGYTF
>.|TRBJ1-5|TRBV15|.
TGTGCCACCAGCAGAGCGGCAGGGAGGGGTCAGCCCCAGCATTTT
CATSRAAGRGQPQHF